The 23 T cell receptor beta chains given below trace back to one sample, sequenced in a study of Ad26.COV2.S vaccination and SARS-CoV-2 variants. The treatment: roughly 18 received Ad26.COV2.S at low or high dose, single or two shots; five or six received placebo; per-sample allocation not given. Following the first vaccine or placebo injection, samples were taken on day 63. The data were produced by immunoSEQ multiplex PCR, yet TCRdb's version contains in-frame clones alone and is incomplete. The sample contains hundreds of thousands of clones, around 86% of which appear only once. This specimen was peripheral blood, taken in a trial of Ad26.COV2.S vaccine versus placebo. These TCRs come from a person between 18 and 59 years old who received the Ad26.COV2.S COVID-19 vaccine or a placebo.

This clone was observed a single time. V is TRBV4-1 and J is TRBJ2-1; 9 nucleotides agree with TRBD2. The CDR3 sequence is 13 residues long. From germline, CDR1 is MGHRA and CDR2 YSYEKL. The J segment lost 12 bases and the V segment lost 1 base, leaving 4 bases of the junction unmatched. CDR3 DNA: TGCGCCAGCAGCCAAGTAAGCGGGGGGTGGCAGTTCTTC. Residues: CASSQVSGGWQFF.

The chain carries TRBV14 and TRBJ1-3; maybe TRBD1 (5 bases). The length of the CDR3 is 18 residues. CDR1 is SGHDN and CDR2 is FVKESK in the germline V gene. V was pared by 3 bases and J by 0 bases, with 18 bases between. The CDR3 DNA reads TGTGCCAGCAGCCAGGACAAGGGTGTGCTCCTCTCTGGAAACACCATATATTTT. It encodes CASSQDKGVLLSGNTIYF.

The chain couples TRBV20-1 to TRBJ1-4; a weak D match, TRBD1 (5 bases). This CDR3 has 13 residues. Deletions cut 3 bases from V and 1 base from J, with 6 bases between. The V gene's germline CDR1 is DFQATT and CDR2 SNEGSKA (reference sequence). CDR3 in amino acids: CSASGGTNEKLFF. CDR3 bases: TGCAGTGCTAGTGGGGGAACTAATGAAAAACTGTTTTTT.

V gene TRBV27 combines with J gene TRBJ2-3; 7 bases map to TRBD2. The CDR3 loop spans 13 amino acids. V shed 9 bases and J 2 bases; nucleotides not matched to a gene: 5. Per germline, CDR1 MNHEY and CDR2 SMNVEV (reference sequence). CDR3 protein: CASGAGVTDTQYF. Written as DNA, the CDR3 is TGTGCCAGTGGGGCGGGGGTCACAGATACGCAGTATTTT.

The chain is built from TRBV2 and TRBJ1-5, with D tentatively TRBD1 (5 bases). Germline lookup yields CDR1 SNHLY and CDR2 FYNNEI. The CDR3 loop spans 17 amino acids. V lost 1 base, J lost 2 bases, and 15 bases lay in between. The CDR3 region has the DNA TGTGCCAGCAGTGAAGAGACCGGGACGGAGCGCAATCAGCCCCAGCATTTT. Translated, it gives CASSEETGTERNQPQHF.

Remarks on this clone: Its ends do not fully match the called genes, so a read error is possible. This chain joins TRBV2 and TRBJ1-6, with D perhaps matching TRBD1 (5 bases). Germline CDR1 is SNHLY and CDR2 is FYNNEI. This CDR3 is 12 amino acids long. This CDR3 reads CASSEGLQLLNF. In DNA, the CDR3 is TGTGCCAGCAGTGAGGGGCTACAACTTCTCAACTTT.

This clone was counted a single time. The chain uses TRBV11-1 and TRBJ2-7; a possible D gene is TRBD2 (6 bases). Germline CDR1 reads SGHAT; CDR2 reads FQDESV (reference sequence). The CDR3 runs 15 residues. Trimming cost V 5 bases and J 0 bases, with 14 bases left between them. The CDR3: CASSPPGGLSYEQYF. As DNA, the CDR3 is TGTGCCAGCAGCCCTCCCGGGGGTCTCTCCTACGAGCAGTACTTC.

This clone was counted between two and nine times. This chain uses TRBV7-2 with TRBJ1-1; D remains ambiguous. The CDR3 sequence is 13 residues long. Looked up from germline, CDR1 is SGHTA and CDR2 is FQGNSA. The V end was cut by 5 bases, the J end by 1 base, with 8 bases between. CDR3 DNA sequence: TGTGCCAGCAGCCTTCTGGAGAACACTGAAGCTTTCTTT. This codes for CASSLLENTEAFF. Variable domain in full (rest from reference TRBV7-2 and TRBJ1-1): GAGVSQSPSNKVTEKGKDVELRCDPISGHTALYWYRQSLGQGLEFLIYFQGNSAPDKSGLPSDRFSAERTGGSVSTLTIQRTQQEDSAVYLCASSLLENTEAFFGQGTRLTVV.

This rearrangement joins TRBV7-3 to TRBJ2-7; D gene uncertain. With 5 bases removed from V and 5 bases from J, the gap between germline ends came to 13 bases. The CDR3 is 13 amino acids. Germline V gives CDR1 SGHTA, CDR2 FQGTGA. The CDR3 region is CASSPKGFHEQYF. The CDR3 DNA reads TGTGCCAGCAGCCCCAAGGGTTTCCACGAGCAGTACTTC.

V is TRBV19 and J is TRBJ2-7; 8 positions agree with TRBD1. Per the germline V gene, CDR1 is LNHDA and CDR2 is SQIVND (reference sequence). V dropped 5 bases and J dropped 5; count of bases not matched to a gene: 5. The CDR3 length is 13 residues. The CDR3 DNA reads TGTGCCAGTAGTCCCCAGGGGGCACACGAGCAGTACTTC. Its translation: CASSPQGAHEQYF.

The chain joins TRBV12-3 or TRBV12-4 to TRBJ1-5, with 7 bases aligning to TRBD1. With 6 bases clipped from V and 9 bases from J, the junction kept 8 bases outside the gene matches. The CDR3 consists of 13 residues. The DNA of the CDR3 is TGTGCCAGCAGCCCAGGGGGGCGAGGGCCCCAGCATTTT. It codes for CASSPGGRGPQHF.

V usage is TRBV30 and J usage is TRBJ1-2, with D possibly being TRBD1 (5 bases). In germline, CDR1 is GTSNPN, CDR2 SVGIG (reference sequence). Trimming stripped 0 bases from V and 8 bases from J, with 10 bases between. The CDR3 length is 12 residues. This chain's CDR3 is CAWSVSGVGYTF. The CDR3 bases are TGTGCCTGGAGTGTATCGGGGGTGGGCTACACCTTC.

The chain employs TRBV5-1 and TRBJ1-2; 7 bases map to TRBD1. This CDR3 region has 15 residues. V was clipped by 4 bases and J by 1 base; unmatched bases: 7. The germline gives CDR1 SGHRS, CDR2 YFSETQ. The CDR3 is CASSLRTGVNYGYTF. CDR3 coding DNA: TGCGCCAGCAGCCTACGGACAGGAGTTAACTATGGCTACACCTTC.

This clone has just a few counts. CDR3 protein: CASSMWRGYNEQFF. The CDR3 DNA sequence: TGTGCCAGTAGTATGTGGAGGGGTTACAATGAGCAGTTCTTC. V usage is TRBV19 and J usage is TRBJ2-1; D may be TRBD2 (6 bases). Germline V gene lookup returns CDR1 LNHDA and CDR2 SQIVND (reference sequence). V lost 3 bases and J 4 bases, leaving 10 bases between the germline ends. This CDR3 is 14 amino acids long.

On this clone itself: The same CDR3 also results from other DNA sequences found in this sample. The rearrangement uses TRBV12-3 or TRBV12-4 and TRBJ2-7; D unclear. Trimming shortened V by 2 bases and J by 4 bases, and 6 bases separated the two germline ends. The CDR3 is 12 amino acids. The CDR3 region is CASSLRRYEQYF. The CDR3 DNA reads as TGTGCCAGCAGTTTAAGGCGGTACGAGCAGTACTTC.

V usage is TRBV7-9 and J usage is TRBJ2-5; 9 bases match TRBD1. CDR3 length equals 14 residues. Germline assignment: CDR1 SEHNR and CDR2 FQNEAQ (reference sequence). J was trimmed by 4 bases and V by 11 bases; bases with no gene match: 11. The CDR3 DNA sequence: TGTGCCTCAACACACAGGGGGCTCGGAGAGACCCAGTACTTC. It codes for CASTHRGLGETQYF.

V usage is TRBV29-1 and J usage is TRBJ1-2; possible D gene TRBD1, 5 bases. The germline V gene encodes CDR1 SQVTM and CDR2 ANQGSEA. V was shortened by 1 base and J by 8 bases, with 17 bases between the two germline ends. There are 14 residues in the CDR3. The DNA of the CDR3 is TGCAGCGTTGAAGGTGCAGGGAATTGGGGAGGCTACACCTTC. It translates to CSVEGAGNWGGYTF. The complete variable domain, with remaining parts taken from reference TRBV29-1 and TRBJ1-2, reads SAVISQKPSRDICQRGTSLTIQCQVDSQVTMMFWYRQQPGQSLTLIATANQGSEATYESGFVIDKFPISRPNLTFSTLTVSNMSPEDSSIYLCSVEGAGNWGGYTFGSGTRLTVV.

This clone was picked up one time. The chain joins TRBV7-3 to TRBJ2-1, with D possibly being TRBD2 (6 bases). This CDR3 comprises 12 residues. Trimming removed 5 bases at V and 7 bases at J, with 9 bases between. CDR1 and CDR2 (germline): SGHTA, FQGTGA. The chain's CDR3 is CASSRDSNEQFF. CDR3 DNA: TGTGCCAGCAGCCGGGACTCTAATGAGCAGTTCTTC.

The V gene is TRBV7-3, the J gene TRBJ1-1; D not certain. This CDR3 contains 13 residues. Looked up from germline, CDR1 is SGHTA and CDR2 is FQGTGA. V was clipped by 5 bases and J by 1 base, with 8 bases between them. This CDR3 reads CASSVRANTEAFF. In nucleotides, the CDR3 is TGTGCCAGCAGCGTGAGAGCGAACACTGAAGCTTTCTTT.

The chain employs TRBV9 and TRBJ1-1; D perhaps matches TRBD1 (6 bases). Germline loops: CDR1 SGDLS, CDR2 YYNGEE. The CDR3 extends over 13 amino acids. Trimming pared 3 bases from V and 6 bases from J, leaving 12 bases between. DNA for the CDR3: TGTGCCAGCAGCGCAGGGGAAAGGGCTGAAGCTTTCTTT. This encodes CASSAGERAEAFF.

The gene calls are TRBV4-1 and TRBJ2-1, with 9 nucleotides matching TRBD1. Germline CDR1 is MGHRA and CDR2 is YSYEKL. Unmatched junction bases numbered 14, after V lost 3 bases and J lost 5 bases. This CDR3 is 18 amino acids long. Written as DNA, the CDR3 is TGCGCCAGCAGCCACCGAAACTCGGACAGGGGAATCCACAATGAGCAGTTCTTC. This codes for CASSHRNSDRGIHNEQFF.

This chain links TRBV10-1 with TRBJ2-7; D possibly corresponds to TRBD2 (6 bases). CDR1 and CDR2 (germline): WNHNN, SYGVQD (reference sequence). V was cut by 8 bases and J by 1 base, with 15 bases left in between. The CDR3 has 14 residues. As DNA, the CDR3 is TGCGCCAGCGTGGAGGGACGCCGTTCCTACGAGCAGTACTTC. It specifies CASVEGRRSYEQYF.

The V gene is TRBV12-3 or TRBV12-4, the J gene TRBJ2-2; D assignment may be TRBD1 or TRBD2 (5 bases each). This CDR3 has 13 residues. Trimming shortened V by 5 bases and J by 7 bases, and 11 bases separated the two germline ends. Here the CDR3 DNA reads TGTGCCAGCAGTGTCGGGACGGTCGGGGAGCTGTTTTTT. Translated, it gives CASSVGTVGELFF.